This T cell receptor (beta chain) originates from a study of CD8+ T cells in alopecia areata. Whole-study context: Treatment of the treated patients consisted of oral tofacitinib, 5 to 10 mg twice daily. Scoring of severity for treated patients was based on percentage of affected scalp area.

Regarding treatment: oral pan-JAK inhibitor, 5-10 mg twice daily. Sampling of alopecia areata patients yielded lesional scalp punch biopsies as well as peripheral blood. As concerns this clone: Its target is unknown.

Sequencing templates came from extracted RNA that was reverse transcribed into cDNA. Assay: immunoSEQ multiplex PCR; the TCRdb copy retains only in-frame clones and omits some. The data hold roughly 210,000 clones, with approximately 45% observed a single time. Study-wide findings and caveats: Expanded CD8+ clones among the top 100, as well as scalp clonality, were significantly decreased by tofacitinib.

The origin of this receptor is a human donor with alopecia areata. Sequencing was performed on CD4+ T cells sorted from blood, taken at approximately week 36, from a patient treated with tofacitinib.

CDR3 sequence (DNA): TGCGCCAGCAGCTTGGGAGGGGCTTCCCTCGAGCAGTACTTC. Residues: CASSLGGASLEQYF. The V and J genes are TRBV5-1 and TRBJ2-7; perhaps D is TRBD1 or TRBD2 (5 bases each). This CDR3 region has 14 residues. V dropped 0 bases and J dropped 6 bases, with 13 bases sitting between them. Germline V gene lookup returns CDR1 SGHRS and CDR2 YFSETQ.